This TCR beta chain was recovered during a study of blood T cell repertoires in COVID-19. Study background: The samples span acute and convalescent COVID-19 from the United States, Italy and Spain. The cDNA or gDNA used as material had been derived from T cells, B-cell-depleted T cells, or PBMCs.

Participant-reported clinical history was the basis for cohort assignment. The count of this clone is one. In the source study's methods: Scientists estimated how many nucleated cells there were by amplifying reference gene primers. Profiled with immunoSEQ multiplex PCR; TCRdb holds only in-frame clones, not every one. D and trimming were read from the DNA, whereas the V and J calls and clone size are those reported in that table. The sample has some 230,000 clones, roughly 83% seen once. The clonotype originates from a woman aged 40 to 50 with acute COVID-19. The sequenced sample was PBMCs or T cells enriched from blood (not recorded which).

The CDR3 region is CASSLLAGISGTQYF. CDR3 DNA: TGTGCCAGTAGTCTACTAGCGGGAATTAGTGGGACCCAGTACTTC. The chain carries TRBV19 and TRBJ2-5; 10 positions match TRBD2. The CDR3 loop spans 15 amino acids. Germline CDR1 reads LNHDA; CDR2 reads SQIVND (reference sequence). V was clipped by 5 bases and J by 7 bases; unmatched bases: 10.